This T cell receptor (beta chain) was sequenced during a study of CD8+CD57+ T cells in acquired aplastic anemia. CDR1 is SGHAT and CDR2 is FQNNGV in the germline V gene. The length of the CDR3 is 16 residues. According to the study, genomic DNA was the template for TCR beta VDJ and CDR3 profiling. TCRdb re-called the reads through MiXCR, storing one row per CDR3 protein. The repertoire holds 68,000 or so distinct CDR3 sequences, with 45% to 55% as singletons. The study, taken as a whole, reports: Roughly 30 CD8+ CDR3 sequences occurred in both the patients and the controls.

As regards this clonotype: Its antigen is currently unknown. One junction end does not reproduce the germline sequence, and a read error may be involved.

The source material was sorted CD4+, CD8+, or CD8+CD57+ T cells (not recorded which) from PBMCs. The gene calls are TRBV11-2 and TRBJ1-2, with D unclear. The receptor comes from a human donor in good health, serving as a control. CDR3 sequence: CASGRDLKEYSYGHTF. As DNA, the CDR3 is TGTGCCAGCGGCCGTGACCTAAAGGAATACAGCTATGGCCACACCTTC.